Below, 21 T cell receptor beta chains from the same sample are listed, as sequenced in a study of CD8 T cells in ankylosing spondylitis. TCRdb reanalysed the 5' RACE reads using MiXCR and keeps one entry per CDR3 protein. The sample contains a few hundred thousand distinct CDR3 sequences, 11% of which appear only once. The sequenced material came from blood, either unsorted or a sorted T cell fraction (not recorded which). These receptors were obtained from a female donor with ankylosing spondylitis or in good health (not recorded which).

This clonotype has more than one count but fewer than ten. V and J are TRBV11-2 and TRBJ1-6; 11 bases are shared with TRBD1. In germline, CDR1 is SGHAT, CDR2 FQNNGV. The junction had 4 bases not matched to a gene; V was cut back by 2 bases and J by 10 bases. This CDR3 spans 15 amino acids. The chain's CDR3 is CASSLPGQGVSPLHF. DNA for the CDR3: TGTGCCAGCAGCTTACCGGGACAGGGGGTCTCACCCCTCCACTTT.

This clonotype was counted ten times or more. The gene calls are TRBV5-1 and TRBJ1-1, with 7 bases matching TRBD1. Unmatched junction bases numbered 10, after V lost 4 bases and J lost 1 base. The CDR3 has 16 residues. Germline CDR1 and CDR2: SGHRS and YFSETQ. The CDR3 sequence is CASSQGGTGANTEAFF. CDR3 sequence (DNA): TGCGCCAGCAGCCAAGGCGGAACAGGGGCGAACACTGAAGCTTTCTTT.

This clonotype was seen ten or more times. The genes are TRBV9 and TRBJ2-2; TRBD1 matches 7 bases. Germline CDR1 is SGDLS and CDR2 is YYNGEE. The CDR3 is made up of 15 amino acids. Trimming removed 5 bases from V and 2 bases from J; junction bases left unmatched: 6. The CDR3 region is CASSDHRGNTGELFF. Here the CDR3 DNA reads TGTGCCAGCAGTGATCACAGGGGCAACACCGGGGAGCTGTTTTTT.

This clonotype occurred once. A read error may produce the germline difference seen at one junction end. The V call is TRBV7-2, the J call TRBJ2-2; possibly TRBD2 for D (6 bases). This CDR3 comprises 16 residues. Per the germline V gene, CDR1 is SGHTA and CDR2 is FQGNSA. CDR3 protein: CASSLAGTQNTGVLFF. CDR3 nucleotide sequence: TGTGCCAGCAGCTTGGCCGGGACTCAGAACACCGGGGTGCTGTTTTTT.

This clonotype was observed a handful of times. The rearrangement uses TRBV5-1 and TRBJ2-1; TRBD1 might be the D (5 bases). The germline V and J ends were trimmed by 5 bases and 1 base, with 10 bases remaining between them. Germline lookup yields CDR1 SGHRS and CDR2 YFSETQ. The CDR3 is 14 amino acids. The CDR3 is CASRDQGSYNEQFF. Written as DNA, the CDR3 is TGCGCCAGCAGGGACCAGGGTTCCTACAATGAGCAGTTCTTC.

The chain is built from TRBV11-1 and TRBJ2-3; TRBD1 is a possible D gene (7 bases). Looked up from germline, CDR1 is SGHAT and CDR2 is FQDESV (reference sequence). There are 19 residues in the CDR3. Trimming pared 6 bases from V and 0 bases from J, leaving 25 bases between. The CDR3 coding sequence is TGTGCCAGCAGTCCAGGGGGGTACTCCAAGCCCCCTAGCACAGATACGCAGTATTTT. Its protein product is CASSPGGYSKPPSTDTQYF.

This clonotype showed up just a few times. This sequence joins TRBV6-2 or TRBV6-3 and TRBJ2-3, with D possibly TRBD1 on 5 matching bases. The CDR3 runs to 16 residues. Germline CDR1 is MNHEY and CDR2 is SVGEGT. V was shortened by 0 bases and J by 1 base, with 11 bases between the two germline ends. The CDR3 DNA reads TGTGCCAGCAGTTACTCTTCCCACAGGCGCACAGATACGCAGTATTTT. It codes for CASSYSSHRRTDTQYF.

In the case of this clonotype: This may arise from a read error, as a much more abundant clone is one base away. The V and J genes are TRBV20-1 and TRBJ2-5, with D perhaps matching TRBD1 or TRBD2 (5 bases each). Germline lookup yields CDR1 DFQATT and CDR2 SNEGSKA (reference sequence). This CDR3 is 10 amino acids long. This chain's CDR3 is CSARAGTPYF. In DNA form, the CDR3 reads TGCAGTGCTAGAGCGGGGACCCCGTACTTC.

With regard to this clonotype: A read error is possible here, since a much larger clone lies one base away. V usage is TRBV7-2 and J usage is TRBJ1-2; a possible D gene is TRBD1 (6 bases). The germline V gene has CDR1 SGHTA and CDR2 FQGNSA. CDR3 size: 12 residues. The CDR3 here is CASSPGVYGDTF. CDR3 DNA sequence: TGTGCCAGCAGCCCAGGGGTTTATGGCGACACCTTC.

This clonotype was detected many times. CDR3 nucleotides: TGCGCCAGCAGCTTGGCAAATTGGGGACAGCGTACAGATACGCAGTATTTT. This codes for CASSLANWGQRTDTQYF. V is TRBV5-1 and J is TRBJ2-3, with 7 bases fitting TRBD1. The junction had 10 bases not matched to a gene; V was cut back by 0 bases and J by 3 bases. The CDR3 loop spans 17 amino acids. Looked up from germline, CDR1 is SGHRS and CDR2 is YFSETQ.

This clonotype was counted many times. The V and J genes are TRBV5-1 and TRBJ1-1; no definite D call. Trimming pared 0 bases from V and 5 bases from J, leaving 11 bases between. CDR1 and CDR2 from the germline V gene are SGHRS and YFSETQ. The CDR3 has 14 residues. The CDR3 DNA is TGCGCCAGCAGCTTGGTGCCGGATCCAACTGAAGCTTTCTTT. The encoded protein is CASSLVPDPTEAFF.

This clonotype was found a few times. This chain connects TRBV5-1 to TRBJ1-2; D possibly corresponds to TRBD1 (5 bases). Trimming removed 0 bases at V and 1 base at J, with 7 bases between. In germline, CDR1 is SGHRS, CDR2 YFSETQ. The CDR3 runs 14 residues. The CDR3 spells CASSLAGGNYGYTF. The CDR3 DNA follows: TGCGCCAGCAGCTTGGCTGGGGGTAACTATGGCTACACCTTC.

This clonotype was seen only a few times. The rearrangement joins TRBV6-1 to TRBJ2-2; D is possibly TRBD1 (5 bases). Germline V gene data show CDR1 as MNHNS and CDR2 as SASEGT. V shed 5 bases and J shed 0 bases, with 10 bases lying between them. This CDR3 comprises 15 residues. DNA for the CDR3: TGTGCCAGCAGTCTAGGACATTCGAACACCGGGGAGCTGTTTTTT. Residues: CASSLGHSNTGELFF.

This clonotype was counted at least ten times. The V call is TRBV7-3, the J call TRBJ1-1; D gene uncertain. Trimming cost V 5 bases and J 3 bases, with 10 bases left between them. The CDR3 is 13 amino acids. The germline CDR1 and CDR2 sequences are SGHTA and FQGTGA. This CDR3 reads CASSTSGYTEAFF. As DNA, the CDR3 is TGTGCCAGCAGCACCAGTGGTTACACTGAAGCTTTCTTT.

This clonotype was found many times. J is TRBJ2-2 and V is TRBV20-1; TRBD2 aligns across 14 bases. The CDR3 is made up of 16 amino acids. Germline trimming cut 5 bases from V and 5 bases from J; bases unmatched to any gene: 7. The V gene's germline CDR1 is DFQATT and CDR2 SNEGSKA (reference sequence). CDR3 loop: CSAYEGLAGVTGELFF. DNA for the CDR3: TGCAGTGCTTATGAGGGACTAGCGGGAGTAACCGGGGAGCTGTTTTTT.

The chain joins TRBV5-5 to TRBJ2-2, with a tentative D call TRBD2 (5 bases). The CDR3 spans 13 residues. The V gene's germline CDR1 is SGHKS and CDR2 YYEKEE (reference sequence). The V and J ends lost 3 bases and 6 bases respectively, with 9 bases between them. The CDR3 coding sequence is TGTGCCAGCAGCTCCGGGATCCCCGGGGAGCTGTTTTTT. The encoded protein is CASSSGIPGELFF. Combining the CDR3 with reference TRBV5-5 and TRBJ2-2 gives the whole variable domain DAGVTQSPTHLIKTRGQQVTLRCSPISGHKSVSWYQQVLGQGPQFIFQYYEKEERGRGNFPDRFSARQFPNYSSELNVNALLLGDSALYLCASSSGIPGELFFGEGSRLTVL.

This clonotype was observed many times. The chain employs TRBV20-1 and TRBJ2-7, with D hard to call. Germline V gives CDR1 DFQATT, CDR2 SNEGSKA (reference sequence). This CDR3 is built from 14 residues. V shed 5 bases and J shed 2 bases, with 16 bases lying between them. CDR3 coding DNA: TGCAGTGCTCCAGATAACCGTGGGGCCTACGAGCAGTACTTC. Protein: CSAPDNRGAYEQYF.

This clonotype was found many times. The chain is built from TRBV18 and TRBJ1-5, with D possibly TRBD1 on 5 matching bases. The CDR3 loop spans 16 amino acids. Per the germline V gene, CDR1 is KGHSH and CDR2 is LQKENI. V lost 4 bases and J 1 base, leaving 14 bases between the germline ends. In DNA form, the CDR3 reads TGTGCCAGCTCACTGGATCGGGGGACGAGCAATCAGCCCCAGCATTTT. Translating gives CASSLDRGTSNQPQHF.

This clonotype was found many times. The CDR3 DNA reads TGCAGTGCTAGGGGGCGGGAATACTTCCCTGAAGCTTTCTTT. It codes for CSARGREYFPEAFF. The chain employs TRBV20-1 and TRBJ1-1; D perhaps matches TRBD1 (5 bases). Per germline, CDR1 DFQATT and CDR2 SNEGSKA (reference sequence). The CDR3 runs 14 residues. V was pared by 3 bases and J by 6 bases, with 17 bases between.

This clonotype was recorded a few times. The J gene is TRBJ1-4, the V gene TRBV12-3 or TRBV12-4, with no clear D. This CDR3 is built from 18 residues. V shed 4 bases and J shed 7 bases, with 25 bases lying between them. The CDR3, as DNA: TGTGCCAGCAGTTCTAGGCCCAGTCGGGGAGGGCTGGGTGAAAAACTGTTTTTT. Translated: CASSSRPSRGGLGEKLFF.

V gene TRBV5-1 combines with J gene TRBJ2-1, with 12 positions matching TRBD2. V was pared by 5 bases and J by 10 bases, with 7 bases of the junction left unmatched. The CDR3 is 14 amino acids. Germline CDR1 reads SGHRS; CDR2 reads YFSETQ. The CDR3 here is CASSRASGRDEQFF. DNA of the CDR3: TGCGCCAGCAGTCGGGCTAGCGGGAGGGACGAGCAGTTCTTC.